This T cell receptor beta chain emerged from a study of control samples from healthy donors and cancer patients. TCRdb keeps only in-frame clones here, not all; method: immunoSEQ multiplex PCR. The sample contains roughly 150,000 clones, 85% to 95% of which appear only once. Germline V gene lookup returns CDR1 LNHDA and CDR2 SQIVND (reference sequence). The J segment lost 0 bases and the V segment lost 5 bases, leaving 5 bases of the junction unmatched. The CDR3 is made up of 17 amino acids. Input material: blood. The chain is built from TRBV19 and TRBJ1-6, with 9 positions matching TRBD1. This TCR was sampled from a man aged 50-59 years in good health. This CDR3 is CASSPTGGSSYNSPLHF. The CDR3 DNA reads as TGTGCCAGTAGTCCGACAGGGGGAAGCTCCTATAATTCACCCCTCCACTTT.